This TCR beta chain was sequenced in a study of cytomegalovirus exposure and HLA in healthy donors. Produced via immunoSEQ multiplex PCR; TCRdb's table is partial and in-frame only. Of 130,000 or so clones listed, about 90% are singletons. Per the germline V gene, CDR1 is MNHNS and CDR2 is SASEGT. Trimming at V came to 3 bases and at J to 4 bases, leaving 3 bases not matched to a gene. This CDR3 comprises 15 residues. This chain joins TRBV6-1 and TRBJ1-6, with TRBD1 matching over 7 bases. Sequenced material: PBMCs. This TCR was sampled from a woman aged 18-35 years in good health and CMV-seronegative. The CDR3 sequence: CASSEEGQYNSPLHF. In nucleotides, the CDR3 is TGTGCCAGCAGTGAGGAGGGACAGTATAATTCACCCCTCCACTTT.